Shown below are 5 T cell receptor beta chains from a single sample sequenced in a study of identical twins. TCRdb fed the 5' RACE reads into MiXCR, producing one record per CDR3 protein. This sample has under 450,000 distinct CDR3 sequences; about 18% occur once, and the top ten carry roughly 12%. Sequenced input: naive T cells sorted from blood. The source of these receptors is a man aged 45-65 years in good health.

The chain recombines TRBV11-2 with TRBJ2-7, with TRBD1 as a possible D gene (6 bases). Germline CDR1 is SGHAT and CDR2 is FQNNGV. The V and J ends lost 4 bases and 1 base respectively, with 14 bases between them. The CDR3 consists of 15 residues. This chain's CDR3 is CASSSGQTLSYEQYF. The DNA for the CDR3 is TGTGCCAGCAGCTCCGGACAGACCTTATCCTACGAGCAGTACTTC.

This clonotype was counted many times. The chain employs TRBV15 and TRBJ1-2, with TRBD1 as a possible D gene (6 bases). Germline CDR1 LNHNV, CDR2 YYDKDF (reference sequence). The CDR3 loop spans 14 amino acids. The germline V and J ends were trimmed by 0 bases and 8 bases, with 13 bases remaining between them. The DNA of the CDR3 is TGTGCCACCAGCAGAGACAGGGGAATAGGCGGCTACACCTTC. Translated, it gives CATSRDRGIGGYTF. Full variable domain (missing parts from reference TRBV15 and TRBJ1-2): DAMVIQNPRYQVTQFGKPVTLSCSQTLNHNVMYWYQQKSSQAPKLLFHYYDKDFNNEADTPDNFQSRRPNTSFCFLDIRSPGLGDTAMYLCATSRDRGIGGYTFGSGTRLTVV.

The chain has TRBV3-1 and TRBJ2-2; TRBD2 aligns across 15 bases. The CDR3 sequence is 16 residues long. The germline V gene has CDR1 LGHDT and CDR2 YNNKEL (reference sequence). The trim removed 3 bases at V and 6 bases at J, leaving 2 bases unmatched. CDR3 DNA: TGTGCCAGCAGCCAGGGACTAGCGGGAGGTTCCGGGGAGCTGTTTTTT. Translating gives CASSQGLAGGSGELFF.

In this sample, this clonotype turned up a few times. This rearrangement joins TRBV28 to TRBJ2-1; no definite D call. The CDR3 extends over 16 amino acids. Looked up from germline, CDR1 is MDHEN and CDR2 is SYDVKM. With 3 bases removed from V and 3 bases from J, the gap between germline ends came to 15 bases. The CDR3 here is CASSFGRLKRYNEQFF. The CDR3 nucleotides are TGTGCCAGCAGTTTTGGAAGACTCAAACGCTACAATGAGCAGTTCTTC.

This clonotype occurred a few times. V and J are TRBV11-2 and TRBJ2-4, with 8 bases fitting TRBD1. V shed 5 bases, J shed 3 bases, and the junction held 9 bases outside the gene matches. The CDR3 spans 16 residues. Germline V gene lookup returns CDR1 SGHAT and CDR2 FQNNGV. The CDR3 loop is CASSQLVRGRKNIQYF. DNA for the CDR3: TGTGCCAGCAGCCAACTCGTCAGGGGGCGCAAAAACATTCAGTACTTC.